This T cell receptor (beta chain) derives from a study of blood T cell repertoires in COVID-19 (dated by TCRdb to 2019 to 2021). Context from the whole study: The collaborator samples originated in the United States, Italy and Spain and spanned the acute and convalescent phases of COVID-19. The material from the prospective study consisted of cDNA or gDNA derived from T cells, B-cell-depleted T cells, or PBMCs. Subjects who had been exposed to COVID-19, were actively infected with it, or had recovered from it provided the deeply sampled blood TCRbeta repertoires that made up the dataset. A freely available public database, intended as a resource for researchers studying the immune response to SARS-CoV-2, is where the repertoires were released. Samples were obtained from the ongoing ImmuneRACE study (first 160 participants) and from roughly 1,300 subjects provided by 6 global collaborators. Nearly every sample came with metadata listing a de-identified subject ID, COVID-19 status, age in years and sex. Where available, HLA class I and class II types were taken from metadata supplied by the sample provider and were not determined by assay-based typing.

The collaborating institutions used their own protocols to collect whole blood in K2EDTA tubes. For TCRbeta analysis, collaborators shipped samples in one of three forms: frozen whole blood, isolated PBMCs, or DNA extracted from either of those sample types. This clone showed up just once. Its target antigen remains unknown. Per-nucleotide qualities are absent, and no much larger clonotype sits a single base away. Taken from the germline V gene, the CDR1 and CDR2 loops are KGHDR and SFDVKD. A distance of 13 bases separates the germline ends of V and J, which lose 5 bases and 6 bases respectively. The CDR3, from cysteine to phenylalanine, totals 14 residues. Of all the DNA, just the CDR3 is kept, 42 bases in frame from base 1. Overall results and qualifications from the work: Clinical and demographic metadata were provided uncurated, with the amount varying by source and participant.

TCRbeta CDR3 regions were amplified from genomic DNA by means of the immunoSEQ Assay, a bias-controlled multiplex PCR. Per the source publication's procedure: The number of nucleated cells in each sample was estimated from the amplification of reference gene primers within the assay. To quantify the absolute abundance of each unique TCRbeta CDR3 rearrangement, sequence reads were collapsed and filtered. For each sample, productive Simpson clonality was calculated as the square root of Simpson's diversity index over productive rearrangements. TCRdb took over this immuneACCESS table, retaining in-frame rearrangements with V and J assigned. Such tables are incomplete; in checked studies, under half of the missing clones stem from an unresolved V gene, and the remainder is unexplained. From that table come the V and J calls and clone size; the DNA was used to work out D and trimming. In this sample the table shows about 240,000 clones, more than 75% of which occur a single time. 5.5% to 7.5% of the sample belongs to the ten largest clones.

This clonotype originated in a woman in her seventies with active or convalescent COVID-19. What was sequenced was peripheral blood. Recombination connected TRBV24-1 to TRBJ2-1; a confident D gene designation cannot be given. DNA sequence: TGTGCCACCAGTGTGGCACAGAACCCCAATGAGCAGTTCTTC. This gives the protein CATSVAQNPNEQFF.